The 11 T cell receptor beta chains below were found in one sample sequenced in a study of blood T cell repertoires in COVID-19. Repertoires were generated with immunoSEQ multiplex PCR, while TCRdb's copy carries only in-frame clones and drops some. The data contain about 58,000 clones, 83% of them seen just once; the ten biggest clones take up roughly a tenth. The sample comprised peripheral blood. These receptor sequences come from a middle-aged man with COVID-19, enrolled during active disease.

The chain combines TRBV19 with TRBJ1-5; possibly TRBD1 for D (6 bases). The V and J ends lost 3 bases and 5 bases respectively, with 20 bases between them. This CDR3 has 17 amino acids. CDR1 is LNHDA and CDR2 is SQIVND in the germline V gene (reference sequence). CDR3 sequence (DNA): TGTGCCAGTAGTATCGTAGCAGGGGCGGTAGGGGATCAGCCCCAGCATTTT. Translation: CASSIVAGAVGDQPQHF.

This clone was found a few times. Written as DNA, the CDR3 is TGTGCCAGTCAACAGGGGGCAAGCACAGATACGCAGTATTTT. This translates into CASQQGASTDTQYF. The rearrangement uses TRBV9 and TRBJ2-3; TRBD1 agrees at 9 bases. Germline V gene sequence: CDR1 SGDLS, CDR2 YYNGEE. CDR3 size: 14 residues. Losses at the gene ends were 8 bases for V and 0 bases for J; bases not matched to a gene: 4.

The chain is built from TRBV2 and TRBJ2-3; TRBD1 aligns across 7 bases. There are 14 residues in the CDR3. Trimming removed 6 bases from V and 0 bases from J; junction bases left unmatched: 3. The germline gives CDR1 SNHLY, CDR2 FYNNEI. Here the CDR3 reads CASRETGSTDTQYF. DNA of the CDR3: TGTGCCAGCAGGGAGACAGGGAGCACAGATACGCAGTATTTT. The whole variable domain, remainder taken from reference TRBV2 and TRBJ2-3, is EPEVTQTPSHQVTQMGQEVILRCVPISNHLYFYWYRQILGQKVEFLVSFYNNEISEKSEIFDDQFSVERPDGSNFTLKIRSTKLEDSAMYFCASRETGSTDTQYFGPGTRLTVL.

The V gene is TRBV5-6, the J gene TRBJ2-7; D is perhaps TRBD1 (6 bases). The V end was cut by 4 bases, the J end by 5 bases, with 22 bases between. The CDR3 runs 16 residues. The germline V gene has CDR1 SGHDT and CDR2 YYEEEE. The CDR3 bases are TGTGCCAGCAGCCGCACTTCAACAGGGTTCTATGACGAGCAGTACTTC. Its protein is CASSRTSTGFYDEQYF. Filled out from reference TRBV5-6 and TRBJ2-7, the complete variable domain reads DAGVTQSPTHLIKTRGQQVTLRCSPKSGHDTVSWYQQALGQGPQFIFQYYEEEERQRGNFPDRFSGHQFPNYSSELNVNALLLGDSALYLCASSRTSTGFYDEQYFGPGTRLTVT.

The chain combines TRBV4-3 with TRBJ2-3, with a weak D call TRBD2 (5 bases). The CDR3 extends over 17 amino acids. The germline V gene encodes CDR1 LGHNA and CDR2 YSLEER. The germline V and J ends were trimmed by 3 bases and 1 base, with 17 bases remaining between them. CDR3 in DNA: TGCGCCAGCAGCCAGGATCATGAGGGAGTTGGCACAGATACGCAGTATTTT. It is translated as CASSQDHEGVGTDTQYF.

The chain is built from TRBV21-1 and TRBJ2-7; the table names TRBD1, a call not compared with the DNA. TRBV21-1 is an annotated pseudogene. The CDR3 has 17 residues. The CDR3 reads CASSKGDLQGRRYEQYF. DNA of the CDR3: TGTGCCAGCAGCAAAGGAGACCTACAGGGGAGAAGGTACGAGCAGTACTTC.

The V call is TRBV6-2 or TRBV6-3, the J call TRBJ2-1, with 7 bases that match TRBD2. This CDR3 is 13 amino acids long. J gave up 10 bases and V 1 base, and 4 bases lay outside the gene matches. The germline CDR1 and CDR2 sequences are MNHEY and SVGEGT. The CDR3 DNA sequence: TGTGCCAGCAGTTACTTTGTGGGAGGGGAGCAGTTCTTC. Translating it yields CASSYFVGGEQFF.

The rearrangement uses TRBV24-1 and TRBJ2-1, with 9 bases lining up with TRBD2. There are 16 residues in the CDR3. Looked up from germline, CDR1 is KGHDR and CDR2 is SFDVKD. The junction had 11 bases not matched to a gene; V was cut back by 4 bases and J by 8 bases. CDR3 DNA: TGTGCCACCAGTGAGGCCTTGGCGGGAGGGAGCCATGAGCAGTTCTTC. Protein: CATSEALAGGSHEQFF.

The chain employs TRBV7-2 and TRBJ2-7; a weak D match, TRBD1 (6 bases). The length of the CDR3 is 13 residues. Germline-derived CDR1 and CDR2 are SGHTA and FQGNSA. The V gene lost 2 bases and the J gene lost 2 bases, with 7 bases spanning the gap. This chain's CDR3 is CASSLYRAYEQYF. CDR3 nucleotide sequence: TGTGCCAGCAGCTTATACAGGGCCTACGAGCAGTACTTC.

The chain carries TRBV6-6 and TRBJ2-1, with TRBD2 identical over 8 bases. The V gene's germline CDR1 is MNHNY and CDR2 SVGAGI (reference sequence). The CDR3 runs to 13 residues. V shed 5 bases and J 9 bases; nucleotides not matched to a gene: 6. Here the CDR3 DNA reads TGTGCCAGCAGTCCCCTAGCGGGCGGTGAGCAGTTCTTC. Its translation: CASSPLAGGEQFF.

This clone was counted a single time. The J gene is TRBJ1-1, the V gene TRBV5-6; unclear D gene. CDR1 and CDR2 (germline): SGHDT, YYEEEE. CDR3 length: 14 amino acids. Between the trimmed V and J ends, which lost 0 bases and 0 bases, there was a span of 6 bases. As DNA, the CDR3 is TGTGCCAGCAGCTTGGTCGGGGTGAACACTGAAGCTTTCTTT. It is translated as CASSLVGVNTEAFF.